The following is a T cell receptor beta chain sequence with its context. The CDR3 loop spans 16 amino acids. Trimming took 4 bases from V and 8 from J; bases not matched to a gene: 14. Per germline, CDR1 SGHAT and CDR2 FQNNGV. Per the original data handling: Nucleated cell counts were estimated from reference gene primer amplification. The table came from immunoSEQ multiplex PCR; TCRdb's copy has only in-frame clones and leaves some out. For V, J and clone size, that table is used; D and trimming come from the DNA. The data show under 150,000 clones, with over 70% seen just once and 1.5% to 1.8% held by the top ten. The sample belongs to a study of blood T cell repertoires in COVID-19. Study information: T cells, B-cell-depleted T cells, or PBMCs supplied cDNA or gDNA.

The sample comprised peripheral blood. V usage is TRBV11-2 and J usage is TRBJ2-1; TRBD1 agrees at 7 bases. The TCR sequence derives from a man between 45 and 60 years old with acute or convalescent COVID-19. The DNA of the CDR3 is TGTGCCAGCAGCTCCTACAGGGGCCGGGGTCAAGATGAGCAGTTCTTC. Translation: CASSSYRGRGQDEQFF. Combining the CDR3 with reference TRBV11-2 and TRBJ2-1 gives the whole variable domain EAGVAQSPRYKIIEKRQSVAFWCNPISGHATLYWYQQILGQGPKLLIQFQNNGVVDDSQLPKDRFSAERLKGVDSTLKIQPAKLEDSAVYLCASSSYRGRGQDEQFFGPGTRLTVL.